What follows are 4 T cell receptor beta chains derived from one specimen sequenced in a study of monozygotic twins with inflammatory bowel disease. TCRdb re-called the 5' RACE reads and catalogs CDR3 proteins one per entry, DNA excluded. Its listing shows some 170,000 distinct CDR3 sequences. The sequencing input was blood. The source is a human donor with ulcerative colitis or Crohn's disease, or a healthy co-twin of an affected twin (not recorded which).

The genes are TRBV12-5 and TRBJ1-6. CDR3 length: 12 residues. Germline V gene data show CDR1 as LGHNT and CDR2 as FRNRAP. This CDR3 is CASGVEVSPLHF.

The chain is built from TRBV15 and TRBJ2-1; lacking DNA, the TRBD1 call made by TCRdb goes unchecked. This CDR3 is built from 13 residues. CDR1 is LNHNV, CDR2 YYDKDF, per germline (reference sequence). This chain's CDR3 is CATSGQGGAEQFF.

The CDR3 is CASTLEGRHQPQHF. This chain uses TRBV12-3 or TRBV12-4 with TRBJ1-5. The CDR3 is 14 amino acids.

The chain recombines TRBV28 with TRBJ2-7; TCRdb designates TRBD1, a call that cannot be tested without DNA. The CDR3 length is 15 residues. Per germline, CDR1 MDHEN and CDR2 SYDVKM. CDR3 loop: CASSSPGGDSYEQYF.